These T cell receptor beta chains were read from a single sample in a study of cytomegalovirus exposure and HLA in healthy donors. TCRdb keeps only in-frame clones here, not all; method: immunoSEQ multiplex PCR. The repertoire holds around 130,000 clones, approximately 80% seen once, with 5.5% to 7.5% in the top ten. The sample was PBMCs. The receptors derive from a woman aged 35 to 49 in good health and CMV-seropositive. Both conserved end residues are trimmed from each CDR3. The D gene is left open where the match is weak. Part of the rows lack a size; the others show once, few, many or a class for expanded clones.

clone_size j_call d_call v_call cdr3_aa
NA TRBJ1-2 NA TRBV14 ASSQSGLPYGYT
once TRBJ2-1 TRBD2 TRBV28 ASSSGLAVGGEQF
NA TRBJ2-4 TRBD1 TRBV18 ASSQTGNIQY
NA TRBJ2-7 TRBD2 TRBV19 ASSSAHGGGDEQY
NA TRBJ2-5 NA TRBV7-2 ASSSLAGPGETQY
NA TRBJ1-5 TRBD1 TRBV28 ASRGQGAFQPQH
NA TRBJ2-7 TRBD1 TRBV7-2 ASSRDRVGEQY
NA TRBJ2-7 TRBD2 TRBV11-2 ASSLNMAGVGEQY
few TRBJ2-7 TRBD2 TRBV4-2 ASSKKGTSGSYEQY
NA TRBJ1-3 NA TRBV5-1 ASSPQTDFSGNTIY
NA TRBJ1-2 TRBD1 TRBV7-2 ASSPTGGVYGYT
NA TRBJ1-2 TRBD1 TRBV9 ASSALTGVGGYT
NA TRBJ2-7 NA TRBV6-1 ASSEGTATYEQY
NA TRBJ1-2 TRBD1 TRBV5-4 ASSLLTGGIYGYT